This T cell receptor (beta chain) emerged from a study of early T cells in non-severe SARS-CoV-2 infection. In the study overall: Chains were unpaired, as sequencing was done on bulk RNA from unsorted whole blood.

This clonotype occurred many times. MiXCR, run by TCRdb on the 5' RACE reads, gives a single entry per CDR3 protein. The sample includes tens of thousands of distinct CDR3 sequences, 5% to 6% of them seen just once. Germline CDR1 SGHTA, CDR2 FQGTGA. Between the trimmed V and J ends, which lost 0 bases and 4 bases, there was a span of 9 bases. The CDR3 sequence is 15 residues long. The source material was whole blood, sampled at baseline. This chain joins TRBV7-3 and TRBJ2-2; no clear D. The receptor was derived from an adult who was a healthcare worker with PCR-confirmed SARS-CoV-2 infection or an uninfected control (not recorded which). Here the CDR3 reads CASSLTGKSTGELFF. CDR3 bases: TGTGCCAGCAGCTTAACGGGCAAGAGCACCGGGGAGCTGTTTTTT.